This TCR beta chain was sequenced during a study of identical twins (dated by TCRdb to the mid-2010s). Concerning the study at large: The study deep-sequenced TCR alpha and beta repertoires from monozygotic twins, unrelated adults of various ages and cord blood to test whether fetal clonotypes persist. To rule out contamination, replicate twin experiments were performed at different times with different library preparation protocols. Study-wide conclusions, independent of this receptor: Excess twin sharing in beta out-of-frame sequences was weaker because fewer shared sequences lowered the signal-to-noise ratio. Fewer insertions were carried by abundant cord blood beta clonotypes, a similar but weaker trend appeared in young adult naive repertoires, and no such trend appeared in memory repertoires. Zero-insertion analyses could be partly confounded by invariant T cells such as MAIT and iNKT, although diverse VJ usage argued against such confounding for most clonotypes. Because the same donors could not be followed over many years, the conclusions relied on cross-sectional statistical analysis. Out-of-frame TCR alpha sharing in monozygotic twins was systematically underestimated by recombination models, whereas sharing between unrelated individuals was in agreement with the recombination models. Compared with coincidental sharing between unrelated individuals, out-of-frame TCR alpha sequences shared between twins had an excess of sequences with low generation probability.

All donors were healthy Caucasians. The twin cohort consisted of three pairs of female monozygotic twins, all aged about 18 to 30 years. Peripheral blood mononuclear cells were the source from which RNA for the TCR libraries was isolated. To prepare the library, 5' RACE was applied. Sequencing used an Illumina HiSeq 2000. A universal primer binding site was added through template switching, and the final cDNA carried a unique molecular identifier so that TCR cDNA molecules could be counted accurately. Specific primers in the conserved constant-segment region were used to synthesize first-strand cDNA for the TCR alpha and beta chains. To control for contamination, every cDNA library was double barcoded, receiving both a SMART-Mk sample barcode and Illumina barcodes. TruSeq adapter sequences, together with Illumina sample barcodes, were added in two successive PCR steps. The Illumina HiSeq platform was used with custom primers to sequence TCR alpha and beta cDNA libraries. The source study handled its data this way. MiGEC processed the raw reads to extract unique molecular identifiers, while MiXCR was used to determine the CDR3 positions. For each individual, recombination models were inferred using an EM algorithm with the repgenHMM and IGoR tools. The tcR package in R was used for shared clonotype analysis, with sharing normalized by the product of cloneset sizes. To study raw recombination without the effects of thymic and clonal selection, out-of-frame nonproductive sequences were analyzed. In TCRdb, the public reads were trimmed at Q25 with fastp and aligned with MiXCR, with productive beta chains retained. Every entry covers one CDR3 protein and lists the most common genes and DNA from its rows. Here the V and J calls rest on TCRdb's processing, not on the authors' analysis. The sample contains roughly 700,000 distinct CDR3 sequences, over 8.5% of them found a single time. The top ten clones comprise 0.75% to 1% of the sample.

The CDR3 runs 16 amino acids, cysteine and phenylalanine included. Only CDR3 DNA is held: 48 bases, read in frame from base 1. Via the germline V gene (reference sequence), CDR1 is LGHDT and CDR2 YNNKEL. V is reduced by 2 bases and J by 2 bases, leaving a spacing of 16 bases between them. Comment on this clonotype: What this receptor recognizes is not known. No qualities accompany the bases; no much larger clone lies one base away.

These data also featured in a second study, about yellow fever vaccine responses in identical twins. The second investigation adds: According to the authors, the vaccine-induced T cell response in identical twins seemed to be partly convergent and partly specific to each individual. In the study, vaccine-responding T cell clones were precisely tracked in identical twins.

This receptor chain uses TRBV3-1 and TRBJ2-7; TRBD2 is possibly the D segment (6 matching bases). The TCR sequence derives from a woman in her late teens or twenties in good health. Sequenced sample: PBMCs. The CDR3 region: CASSQPRRRGAYEQYF. The DNA sequence is TGTGCCAGCAGCCAACCCCGACGGCGGGGCGCCTACGAGCAGTACTTC.